Listed below are T cell receptor beta chains from one sample, sequenced in a study of blood T cell repertoires in COVID-19. Only in-frame clones appear in the TCRdb table, and some are missing; sequencing was by immunoSEQ multiplex PCR. The sample yields about 99,000 clones, 87% seen once. Sequenced: peripheral blood. These receptors all stem from a middle-aged man in a cohort sampled during active COVID-19. Both conserved end residues are part of each CDR3. A D gene is named only where the DNA matches it firmly. Where a row states a size, it is once, few, many or the class of an expanded clone; other rows omit it.

TRBJ2-5 | TRBD1 | NA | TRBV9 | CASSAGDRGGQETQYF | TGTGCCAGCAGCGCCGGCGACAGGGGAGGCCAAGAGACCCAGTACTTC
TRBJ2-5 | TRBD1 | NA | TRBV5-6 | CASSPPGQGRETQYF | TGTGCCAGCAGTCCACCGGGACAGGGAAGGGAGACCCAGTACTTC
TRBJ1-1 | NA | NA | TRBV6-5 | CASRPPGAVYTEAFF | TGTGCCAGCAGGCCCCCAGGGGCGGTTTACACTGAAGCTTTCTTT
TRBJ2-3 | TRBD2 | few | TRBV10-3 | CAISEPSGALDTQYF | TGTGCCATCAGTGAGCCTAGCGGCGCGCTTGATACGCAGTATTTT
TRBJ2-3 | NA | NA | TRBV5-1 | CASSGLGTDTQYF | TGCGCCAGCAGTGGCCTGGGCACAGATACGCAGTATTTT
TRBJ2-7 | NA | NA | TRBV6-2/TRBV6-3 | CASSFSTVSYEQYF | TGTGCCAGCAGTTTCTCGACAGTCTCCTACGAGCAGTACTTC
TRBJ1-5 | NA | once | TRBV2 | CASSEWTGVSSQPQHF | TGTGCCAGCAGTGAATGGACGGGGGTGTCTAGTCAGCCCCAGCATTTT
TRBJ2-2 | NA | NA | TRBV11-2 | CATRWEVNTGELFF | TGTGCCACCCGATGGGAGGTGAACACCGGGGAGCTGTTTTTT
TRBJ1-1 | NA | once | TRBV19 | CASRTGSPPEAFF | TGTGCCAGTCGTACAGGGTCCCCCCCTGAAGCCTTCTTT
TRBJ1-5 | NA | once | TRBV19 | CASTQGSRFRQPQHF | TGTGCCAGTACCCAGGGGTCTAGGTTCCGTCAGCCCCAGCATTTT
TRBJ2-3 | NA | NA | TRBV11-3 | CASSLVERDTQYF | TGTGCCAGCAGCTTGGTCGAGCGGGATACGCAGTATTTT
TRBJ2-2 | NA | once | TRBV5-6 | CASSLYMAMGGRTGELFF | TGTGCCAGCAGCTTGTACATGGCCATGGGGGGTAGGACCGGGGAGCTGTTTTTT
TRBJ2-3 | TRBD2 | NA | TRBV2 | CASRDPGLAGDTDTQYF | TGTGCCAGCAGGGATCCGGGACTAGCGGGGGACACAGATACGCAGTATTTT
TRBJ2-7 | NA | few | TRBV6-6 | CASSSVTLEQYF | TGTGCCAGCAGTTCCGTCACTCTCGAGCAGTACTTC
TRBJ1-3 | TRBD1 | NA | TRBV5-5 | CASSLQGVRGNTIYF | TGTGCCAGCAGCTTGCAGGGGGTGCGGGGAAACACCATATATTTT
TRBJ2-2 | TRBD2 | few | TRBV28 | CASTRGGLNTGELFF | TGTGCCAGCACCCGGGGGGGCCTTAACACCGGGGAGCTGTTTTTT
TRBJ1-3 | NA | NA | TRBV11-2 | CASAAGISGNTIYF | TGTGCCTCGGCCGCAGGCATCTCTGGAAACACCATATATTTT